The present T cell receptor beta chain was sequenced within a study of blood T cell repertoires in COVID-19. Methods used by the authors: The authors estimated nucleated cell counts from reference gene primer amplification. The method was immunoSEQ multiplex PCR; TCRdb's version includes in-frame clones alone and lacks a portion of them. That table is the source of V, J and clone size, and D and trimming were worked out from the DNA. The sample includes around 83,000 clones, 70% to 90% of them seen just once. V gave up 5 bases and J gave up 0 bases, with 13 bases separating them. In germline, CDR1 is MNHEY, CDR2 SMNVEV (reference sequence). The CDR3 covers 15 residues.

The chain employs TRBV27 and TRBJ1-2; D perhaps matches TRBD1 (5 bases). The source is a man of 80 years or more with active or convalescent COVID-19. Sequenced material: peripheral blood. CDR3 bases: TGTGCCAGCAGTCTAACAGGCCTACCTAACTATGGCTACACCTTC. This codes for CASSLTGLPNYGYTF.